The 2 T cell receptor beta chains below were found in one sample sequenced in a study of blood T cell repertoires in COVID-19 (dated by TCRdb to the early 2020s). The library was prepared using the immunoSEQ multiplex PCR assay. Entries here come from immuneACCESS through TCRdb and include only in-frame sequences with V and J called. Some clones fail to appear in such tables; in the studies checked, an unresolved V gene covers under half of the shortfall, and the cause of the remainder is unknown. This sample gives approximately 100,000 clones in total; approximately 82% of them show up just once. Roughly 7.9% of the sample goes to the ten largest clones. The specimen sequenced was peripheral blood. Receptor source: a woman aged 80 or over with active or convalescent COVID-19.

The chain couples TRBV14 to TRBJ1-1; D gene ambiguous. CDR1 and CDR2 from the germline V gene are SGHDN and FVKESK. Trimming took off 5 bases at V and 11 bases at J, with 15 bases between the two ends. CDR3 size: 12 residues. CDR3 protein: CASSRRGLGAFF. The DNA for the CDR3 is TGTGCCAGCAGCAGGCGGGGATTAGGGGCTTTCTTT.

The chain joins TRBV24-1 to TRBJ1-1; TRBD1 agrees at 8 bases. CDR3 length: 14 amino acids. Germline-derived CDR1 and CDR2 are KGHDR and SFDVKD. Germline trimming cut 5 bases from V and 6 bases from J; bases unmatched to any gene: 7. CDR3 bases: TGTGCCACCAGTGGGACAGGGAATTTCGCTGAAGCTTTCTTT. Translating it yields CATSGTGNFAEAFF.